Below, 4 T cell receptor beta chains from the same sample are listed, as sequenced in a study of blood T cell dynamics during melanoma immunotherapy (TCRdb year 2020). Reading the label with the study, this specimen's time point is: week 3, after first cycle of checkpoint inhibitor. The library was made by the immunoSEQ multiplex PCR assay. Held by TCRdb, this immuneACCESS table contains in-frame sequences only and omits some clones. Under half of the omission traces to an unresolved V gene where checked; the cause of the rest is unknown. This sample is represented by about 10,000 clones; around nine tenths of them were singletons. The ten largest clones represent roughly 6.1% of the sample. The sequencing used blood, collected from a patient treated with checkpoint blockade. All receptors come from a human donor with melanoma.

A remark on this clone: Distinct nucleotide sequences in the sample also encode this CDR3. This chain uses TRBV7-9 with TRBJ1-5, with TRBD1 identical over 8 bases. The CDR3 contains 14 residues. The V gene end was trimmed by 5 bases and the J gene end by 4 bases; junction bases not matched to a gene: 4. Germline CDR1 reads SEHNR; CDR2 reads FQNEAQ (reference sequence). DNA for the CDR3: TGTGCCAGCAGCGGGGGGACAGGTAATCAGCCCCAGCATTTT. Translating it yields CASSGGTGNQPQHF. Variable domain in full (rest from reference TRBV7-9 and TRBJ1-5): DTGVSQNPRHKITKRGQNVTFRCDPISEHNRLYWYRQTLGQGPEFLTYFQNEAQLEKSRLLSDRFSAERPKGSFSTLEIQRTEQGDSAMYLCASSGGTGNQPQHFGDGTRLSIL.

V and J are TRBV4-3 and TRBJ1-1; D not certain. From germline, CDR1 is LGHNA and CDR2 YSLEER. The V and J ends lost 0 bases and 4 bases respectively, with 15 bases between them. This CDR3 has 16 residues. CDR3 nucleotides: TGCGCCAGCAGCCAAGATTTGTTGGGAGCCGGCACTGAAGCTTTCTTT. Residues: CASSQDLLGAGTEAFF.

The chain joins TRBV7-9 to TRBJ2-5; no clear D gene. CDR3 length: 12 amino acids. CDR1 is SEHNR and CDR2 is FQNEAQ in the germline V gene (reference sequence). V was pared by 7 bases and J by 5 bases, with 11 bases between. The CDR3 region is CASNEAGETQYF. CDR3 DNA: TGTGCCAGCAACGAGGCTGGGGAGACCCAGTACTTC.

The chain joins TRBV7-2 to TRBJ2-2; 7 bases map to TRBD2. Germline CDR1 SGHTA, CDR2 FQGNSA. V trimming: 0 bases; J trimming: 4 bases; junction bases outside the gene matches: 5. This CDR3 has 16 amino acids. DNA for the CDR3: TGTGCCAGCAGCTTAGCGCTAGCGGTCGTCACCGGGGAGCTGTTTTTT. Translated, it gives CASSLALAVVTGELFF. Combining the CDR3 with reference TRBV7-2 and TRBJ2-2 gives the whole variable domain GAGVSQSPSNKVTEKGKDVELRCDPISGHTALYWYRQSLGQGLEFLIYFQGNSAPDKSGLPSDRFSAERTGGSVSTLTIQRTQQEDSAVYLCASSLALAVVTGELFFGEGSRLTVL.